This T cell receptor beta chain originates from a study of cytomegalovirus exposure and HLA in healthy donors. Findings of the study overall: Later work found most CMV-associated TCR beta chains apparently HLA-restricted.

The PCR made use of 60 Vbeta and 13 Jbeta primers. TCRdb's table, derived via immunoSEQ multiplex PCR, lists solely in-frame clones and lacks some. The table has roughly 100,000 clones, approximately 66% seen once. Trimming left V 6 bases short and J 0 bases short, with 19 bases between. In germline, CDR1 is SGDLS, CDR2 YYNGEE. This CDR3 region has 17 residues. As regards this clone: Its matching antigen is unknown.

The gene calls are TRBV9 and TRBJ2-1, with TRBD2 as a possible D gene (7 bases). Sequenced material: PBMCs. This TCR was sampled from a woman aged 45-59 years in good health and CMV-seronegative. The CDR3 DNA reads as TGTGCCAGCACCAGAGGGGGAGGGCATGTCTCCTACAATGAGCAGTTCTTC. Translation: CASTRGGGHVSYNEQFF.